Listed here are 25 T cell receptor beta chains from one sample, sequenced in a study of vaccination effects on CD4 cells after COVID-19. What these receptors recognize is not known. Sequencing was preceded by expansion of antigen-specific CD4+ T cells with viral peptide pools in the ViraFEST assay. Having been cultured for roughly 9 days, the cells underwent CD4+ T cell isolation. In the vaccine recipients, nucleocapsid antibodies were negative and there was no prior SARS-CoV-2 infection. Libraries were prepared by immunoSEQ multiplex PCR; TCRdb keeps only in-frame clonotypes and omits some of them. The data contain 73,000 or so clones, 78% of them singletons. Sequences were derived from CD4+ T cells from PBMCs cultured with SARS-CoV-2 spike peptides, sampled before COVID-19 vaccination. These receptors were obtained from a human donor who received a COVID-19 vaccine.

This chain connects TRBV10-1 to TRBJ2-2; 14 bases line up with TRBD2. The germline V gene has CDR1 WNHNN and CDR2 SYGVQD (reference sequence). The V and J ends lost 6 bases and 0 bases, in that order; junction bases with no gene match: 3. This CDR3 has 17 residues. CDR3 region: CASSGLAGGSNTGELFF. CDR3 bases: TGCGCCAGCAGCGGACTAGCGGGGGGCTCGAACACCGGGGAGCTGTTTTTT.

The rearrangement uses TRBV14 and TRBJ1-1; no definite D call. Trimming left V 4 bases short and J 0 bases short, with 9 bases between. CDR3 length: 14 residues. Germline assignment: CDR1 SGHDN and CDR2 FVKESK. The chain's CDR3 is CASSRHLVNTEAFF. CDR3 DNA sequence: TGTGCCAGCAGCCGACACCTAGTGAACACTGAAGCTTTCTTT.

CDR3 protein: CASSEGQGAFGELFF. The CDR3 coding sequence is TGCGCCAGCAGCGAGGGACAGGGGGCGTTCGGGGAGCTGTTTTTT. This sequence joins TRBV4-3 and TRBJ2-2, with TRBD1 matching 12 bases. CDR1 and CDR2 (germline): LGHNA, YSLEER. The CDR3 extends over 15 amino acids. J gave up 7 bases and V 5 bases, and 5 bases lay outside the gene matches.

This chain connects TRBV19 to TRBJ2-7, with 11 bases aligning to TRBD2. The CDR3 spans 15 residues. Germline-derived CDR1 and CDR2 are LNHDA and SQIVND (reference sequence). V gave up 5 bases and J gave up 3 bases; unmatched junction bases: 6. This chain's CDR3 is CASSRLAGGIYEQYV. CDR3 nucleotides: TGTGCCAGTAGTCGTCTAGCGGGGGGAATCTACGAGCAGTACGTC.

In its sample, this clone was seen a few times. The chain has TRBV7-2 and TRBJ1-2; no reliable D call. Trimming stripped 4 bases from V and 12 bases from J, with 15 bases between. This CDR3 contains 12 residues. Germline V gene sequence: CDR1 SGHTA, CDR2 FQGNSA. CDR3 in amino acids: CASSSQYGQNTF. The DNA of the CDR3 is TGTGCCAGCAGCTCCCAGTACGGGCAGAACACCTTC.

This clone was seen only once. This chain links TRBV5-1 with TRBJ2-5, with 10 bases aligning to TRBD1. This CDR3 contains 15 residues. The V segment lost 4 bases and the J segment 5 bases; nucleotides outside the gene matches: 8. Germline V gives CDR1 SGHRS, CDR2 YFSETQ. The CDR3 loop is CASSPQTGGEETQYF. The CDR3 coding sequence is TGCGCCAGCAGCCCTCAGACAGGGGGCGAGGAGACCCAGTACTTC.

The rearrangement links TRBV7-9 to TRBJ2-1; 12 bases map to TRBD2. V trimming: 3 bases; J trimming: 8 bases; junction bases outside the gene matches: 2. The CDR3 loop spans 14 amino acids. CDR1 is SEHNR, CDR2 FQNEAQ, per germline (reference sequence). As DNA, the CDR3 is TGTGCCAGCAGCTTGGCTAGCGGGGGGGATGAGCAGTTCTTC. Protein product: CASSLASGGDEQFF.

The chain joins TRBV24-1 to TRBJ2-3; D is ambiguous. Per germline, CDR1 KGHDR and CDR2 SFDVKD. Between the trimmed V and J ends, which lost 6 bases and 4 bases, there was a span of 10 bases. The CDR3 loop spans 13 amino acids. Here the CDR3 DNA reads TGTGCCACCAGTTTTCCAGGATCAGATACGCAGTATTTT. Amino acid sequence: CATSFPGSDTQYF.

The V and J genes are TRBV28 and TRBJ1-6, with 7 bases fitting TRBD1. CDR1 and CDR2 (germline): MDHEN, SYDVKM. Trimming at V came to 5 bases and at J to 19 bases, leaving 11 bases not matched to a gene. This CDR3 region has 12 residues. The CDR3 loop is CASSTRQGVRHF. CDR3 DNA: TGTGCCAGCAGTACCCGACAGGGAGTGAGGCACTTT. Full variable domain (missing parts from reference TRBV28 and TRBJ1-6): DVKVTQSSRYLVKRTGEKVFLECVQDMDHENMFWYRQDPGLGLRLIYFSYDVKMKEKGDIPEGYSVSREKKERFSLILESASTNQTSMYLCASSTRQGVRHFGNGTRLTVT.

This clone is a singleton in its sample. This chain links TRBV7-2 with TRBJ1-3; 7 bases agree with TRBD1. V dropped 5 bases and J dropped 8; count of bases not matched to a gene: 9. This CDR3 has 14 residues. Germline values: CDR1 SGHTA, CDR2 FQGNSA. CDR3 coding DNA: TGTGCCAGCAGCCCTCGGTGGCAGGGGGACACCATATATTTT. Translating it yields CASSPRWQGDTIYF.

The chain links TRBV13 to TRBJ1-3; 7 bases agree with TRBD1. The J segment lost 8 bases and the V segment lost 5 bases, leaving 15 bases of the junction unmatched. Germline V gene lookup returns CDR1 PRHDT and CDR2 FYEKMQ (reference sequence). This CDR3 has 16 residues. The CDR3 region is CASSPNSAFRGDTIYF. CDR3 nucleotides: TGTGCCAGCAGCCCGAATTCGGCCTTCAGGGGGGACACCATATATTTT.

The CDR3 nucleotides are TGTGCCAGCAGCCAAGACACCTCTGGCTATGGCTACACCTTC. Its protein is CASSQDTSGYGYTF. V and J are TRBV3-1 (or the pseudogene TRBV3-2) and TRBJ1-2; D is uncertain. V was cut by 0 bases and J by 4 bases, with 9 bases left in between. CDR1 and CDR2 (germline): LGHDT, YNNKEL (reference sequence). This CDR3 region has 14 residues.

CDR3: CASSLPLGGKSYGYTF. The CDR3 DNA sequence: TGTGCCAGCAGCCTGCCACTGGGGGGCAAGAGCTATGGCTACACCTTC. The chain uses TRBV5-4 and TRBJ1-2; D might be TRBD1 (6 bases). The CDR3 has 16 amino acids. The germline V and J ends were trimmed by 4 bases and 4 bases, with 20 bases remaining between them. Germline-derived CDR1 and CDR2 are SGHNT and YYREEE (reference sequence).

The V call is TRBV18, the J call TRBJ2-2; D gene uncertain. This CDR3 has 15 residues. Trimming stripped 2 bases from V and 7 bases from J, with 14 bases between. Germline V CDR1 and CDR2: KGHSH, LQKENI. The CDR3 region has the DNA TGTGCCAGCTCACCAATGATGGAGATAGGCGGGGAGCTGTTTTTT. It codes for CASSPMMEIGGELFF.

The V call is TRBV6-6, the J call TRBJ2-3; D tentatively fits TRBD1 or TRBD2 (7 bases each). Germline CDR1 and CDR2: MNHNY and SVGAGI (reference sequence). Trimming pared 7 bases from V and 1 base from J, leaving 21 bases between. The CDR3 totals 17 residues. CDR3 sequence (DNA): TGTGCCAGCACTCGGCAGGGGGGGACTCCGGGCACAGATACGCAGTATTTT. This gives the protein CASTRQGGTPGTDTQYF.

This clone was observed a few times. The rearrangement links TRBV5-8 to TRBJ1-5; weak D call: TRBD1 (6 bases). V gave up 5 bases and J gave up 3 bases, with 12 bases separating them. In germline, CDR1 is SGHTS, CDR2 YDEGEE. The CDR3 has 14 residues. As DNA, the CDR3 is TGTGCCAGCAGTGCGGACAGAACCAATCAGCCCCAGCATTTT. As protein: CASSADRTNQPQHF. Full variable domain (outside the CDR3, taken from reference TRBV5-8 and TRBJ1-5): EAGVTQSPTHLIKTRGQQATLRCSPISGHTSVYWYQQALGLGLQFLLWYDEGEERNRGNFPPRFSGRQFPNYSSELNVNALELEDSALYLCASSADRTNQPQHFGDGTRLSIL.

The V and J genes are TRBV3-1 (or the pseudogene TRBV3-2) and TRBJ2-3; D gene uncertain. V lost 5 bases and J 6 bases, leaving 6 bases between the germline ends. Germline V gene lookup returns CDR1 LGHDT and CDR2 YNNKEL (reference sequence). CDR3 size: 11 residues. CDR3 region: CASSLSDTQYF. CDR3 DNA sequence: TGTGCCAGCAGCTTGTCGGATACGCAGTATTTT.

This clone was found a few times. V usage is TRBV18 and J usage is TRBJ2-7; no definite D call. CDR1 and CDR2 from the germline V gene are KGHSH and LQKENI. Trimming shortened V by 5 bases and J by 5 bases, and 10 bases separated the two germline ends. This CDR3 has 12 residues. CDR3 in DNA: TGTGCCAGCTCAATGCTAGGGAACGAGCAGTACGTC. Amino acids: CASSMLGNEQYV.

V and J are TRBV30 and TRBJ1-3; D remains ambiguous. CDR1 GTSNPN and CDR2 SVGIG come from the germline V gene (reference sequence). V lost 3 bases, J lost 2 bases, and 8 bases lay in between. CDR3 size: 13 residues. The CDR3 here is CAWSVETGNTIYF. DNA for the CDR3: TGTGCCTGGAGCGTAGAGACTGGAAACACCATATATTTT.

The J gene is TRBJ2-1, the V gene TRBV10-2; 8 nucleotides align to TRBD2. There are 16 residues in the CDR3. In germline, CDR1 is WSHSY, CDR2 SAAADI. Trimming removed 3 bases from V and 0 bases from J; junction bases left unmatched: 4. The CDR3 protein is CASSDPSGSSYNEQFF. In DNA, the CDR3 is TGCGCCAGCAGTGACCCGAGCGGGAGCTCCTACAATGAGCAGTTCTTC.

The chain has TRBV3-1 (or the pseudogene TRBV3-2) and TRBJ2-5; 8 nucleotides line up with TRBD2. CDR1 is LGHDT and CDR2 is YNNKEL in the germline V gene (reference sequence). V was pared by 4 bases and J by 0 bases, with 7 bases of the junction left unmatched. The CDR3 runs to 16 residues. Written as DNA, the CDR3 is TGTGCCAGCAGCCGAGGACTAGCCACGAACCAAGAGACCCAGTACTTC. It translates to CASSRGLATNQETQYF.

The chain has TRBV4-2 and TRBJ2-5, with D possibly being TRBD1 or TRBD2 (6 bases each). V lost 2 bases, J lost 10 bases, and 17 bases lay in between. This CDR3 is built from 14 residues. Per germline, CDR1 LGHNA and CDR2 YNFKEQ. The CDR3 DNA reads as TGTGCCAGCAGCCAAAAGGGGGAGGCTCGGGGCCAGTACTTC. Translated: CASSQKGEARGQYF.

The rearrangement links TRBV24-1 to TRBJ2-2; D is possibly TRBD1 (6 bases). The germline V and J ends were trimmed by 2 bases and 2 bases, with 11 bases remaining between them. The CDR3 runs to 16 residues. The V gene's germline CDR1 is KGHDR and CDR2 SFDVKD. Here the CDR3 reads CATSDSRRGNTGELFF. The CDR3 nucleotides are TGTGCCACCAGTGATTCGCGCAGGGGAAACACCGGGGAGCTGTTTTTT.

This chain connects TRBV5-4 to TRBJ2-3; 7 bases line up with TRBD2. This CDR3 contains 15 residues. The J segment lost 1 base and the V segment lost 5 bases, leaving 7 bases of the junction unmatched. Germline CDR1 SGHNT, CDR2 YYREEE (reference sequence). CDR3 sequence reads: CASSSTGGRTDTQYF. The CDR3 nucleotides are TGTGCCAGCAGTTCCACGGGGGGACGCACAGATACGCAGTATTTT.

The chain has TRBV6-5 and TRBJ2-5; D is perhaps TRBD1 (6 bases). The CDR3 has 15 residues. Germline-derived CDR1 and CDR2 are MNHEY and SVGAGI. The V and J ends lost 6 bases and 4 bases respectively, with 18 bases between them. CDR3 nucleotides: TGTGCCAGCAGCCTCTCAGGGGCCCGGCGAGAGACCCAGTACTTC. This codes for CASSLSGARRETQYF.